The T cell receptor (beta chain) described here comes from a study of T cell repertoires in cytomegalovirus infection. This clonotype was seen many times. Antigen specificity is unknown. TCRdb analysed the reads with MiXCR anew, one entry per CDR3 protein. The repertoire has hundreds of thousands of distinct CDR3 sequences, 25% to 40% of them found once; the top ten carry 10% to 15%. Unmatched junction bases numbered 8, after V lost 5 bases and J lost 5 bases. This CDR3 is 15 amino acids long. In germline, CDR1 is SGHTA, CDR2 FQGNSA. The sequence came from a human donor in good health (CMV status not recorded). Some clones in this sample may be carry-over from other donors' samples. The gene calls are TRBV7-2 and TRBJ2-2; the match to TRBD2 covers 7 bases. The specimen was cultured CD8+ T cells from PBMCs, collected from culture after CMV antigen stimulation. The CDR3 region is CASSGWGGGTGELFF. CDR3 DNA sequence: TGTGCCAGCAGCGGGTGGGGGGGTGGGACCGGGGAGCTGTTTTTT.